The 21 T cell receptor beta chains reported below all come from one sample, sequenced in a study of T-cell reconstitution after alpha-beta-depleted transplantation in children. Construction of the TCRbeta library involved unique molecular identifiers. TCRdb ran MiXCR on the PCR reads and lists one entry per CDR3 protein. The sample lists more than 550,000 distinct CDR3 sequences, about 10% occurring once. The sequences come from PBMCs from the stem cell graft donor, collected from the stem cell graft. These receptors all come from a human donor who donated a stem cell graft to a child with acute myeloid leukemia.

The V and J genes are TRBV28 and TRBJ2-7; 7 bases align to TRBD1. V dropped 8 bases and J dropped 5; count of bases not matched to a gene: 9. Germline V gene sequence: CDR1 MDHEN, CDR2 SYDVKM. CDR3 length: 13 residues. The CDR3 DNA is TGTGCCAGCCACAGGGGTCTTGGGAACGAGCAGTACTTC. Its protein product is CASHRGLGNEQYF.

This clonotype turned up a few times. The chain couples TRBV7-2 to TRBJ1-1; no clear D. Germline CDR1 and CDR2: SGHTA and FQGNSA. This CDR3 has 12 residues. The ends were cut back, 8 bases at V and 11 bases at J, with 18 bases in the middle. In nucleotides, the CDR3 is TGTGCCAGCGGGTTGGGATATATCGAGGCTTTCTTT. It translates to CASGLGYIEAFF. The whole variable domain, remainder taken from reference TRBV7-2 and TRBJ1-1, is GAGVSQSPSNKVTEKGKDVELRCDPISGHTALYWYRQSLGQGLEFLIYFQGNSAPDKSGLPSDRFSAERTGGSVSTLTIQRTQQEDSAVYLCASGLGYIEAFFGQGTRLTVV.

This clonotype occurred many times. The chain uses TRBV4-2 and TRBJ1-1; tentative D call: TRBD1 (5 bases). CDR3 size: 14 residues. The V gene lost 0 bases and the J gene lost 6 bases, with 11 bases spanning the gap. CDR1 LGHNA and CDR2 YNFKEQ come from the germline V gene. DNA of the CDR3: TGTGCCAGCAGCCAAGATACCGGGGGTGCTGAAGCTTTCTTT. This encodes CASSQDTGGAEAFF.

This clonotype has more than one count but fewer than ten. The chain couples TRBV24-1 to TRBJ2-2, with 7 bases lining up with TRBD2. The germline gives CDR1 KGHDR, CDR2 SFDVKD. This CDR3 has 16 residues. V was pared by 6 bases and J by 1 base, with 7 bases of the junction left unmatched. The CDR3 coding sequence is TGTGCCACCAGTCGGTTCGGCGGGAGGAACACCGGGGAGCTGTTTTTT. It yields the protein CATSRFGGRNTGELFF.

This clonotype was counted many times. Here the CDR3 reads CASSPRPSYQPQHF. As DNA, the CDR3 is TGTGCCAGCAGTCCCCGGCCGTCGTATCAGCCCCAGCATTTT. V usage is TRBV12-3 or TRBV12-4 and J usage is TRBJ1-5; D not resolved. This CDR3 comprises 14 residues. Deletions cut 5 bases from V and 5 bases from J, with 13 bases between.

Many counts were recorded for this clonotype. This chain connects TRBV12-3 or TRBV12-4 to TRBJ2-2, with D unresolved. The V gene lost 7 bases and the J gene lost 2 bases, with 11 bases spanning the gap. CDR3 length equals 14 residues. This CDR3 reads CASTPSGNTGELFF. CDR3 sequence (DNA): TGTGCCAGCACCCCCTCCGGAAACACCGGGGAGCTGTTTTTT.

The rearrangement uses TRBV3-1 and TRBJ2-1; TRBD2 matches 8 bases. Per the germline V gene, CDR1 is LGHDT and CDR2 is YNNKEL (reference sequence). Trimming at V came to 4 bases and at J to 7 bases, leaving 21 bases not matched to a gene. The CDR3 has 19 amino acids. CDR3 sequence (DNA): TGTGCCAGCAGCCTAACTTTATCAGGTGAACTAGCGGTACGTAATGAGCAGTTCTTC. It translates to CASSLTLSGELAVRNEQFF.

The V gene is TRBV5-1, the J gene TRBJ2-3; D gene uncertain. Trimming pared 0 bases from V and 0 bases from J, leaving 5 bases between. The CDR3 covers 14 residues. The germline V gene encodes CDR1 SGHRS and CDR2 YFSETQ. CDR3 nucleotide sequence: TGCGCCAGCAGCTTGGTGGAGAGCACAGATACGCAGTATTTT. Translating gives CASSLVESTDTQYF.

The sample holds many counts of this clonotype. This sequence joins TRBV11-2 and TRBJ1-1; TRBD1 might be the D (6 bases). CDR1 and CDR2 from the germline V gene are SGHAT and FQNNGV. The CDR3 is made up of 14 amino acids. Trimming removed 1 base at V and 5 bases at J, with 11 bases between. CDR3 sequence reads: CASSLGTVKTEAFF. Written as DNA, the CDR3 is TGTGCCAGCAGCTTAGGGACAGTTAAGACTGAAGCTTTCTTT.

This chain joins TRBV12-3 or TRBV12-4 and TRBJ2-7, with TRBD1 matching over 7 bases. V was clipped by 4 bases and J by 1 base; unmatched bases: 4. CDR3 length: 14 amino acids. CDR3 sequence reads: CASSSMGQSYEQYF. The CDR3 bases are TGTGCCAGCAGTTCCATGGGACAGTCCTACGAGCAGTACTTC.

This clonotype was recorded at least ten times. The chain recombines TRBV12-3 or TRBV12-4 with TRBJ2-7, with 7 positions matching TRBD2. This CDR3 has 13 amino acids. Trimming cost V 6 bases and J 1 base; bases outside gene matches: 3. CDR3 sequence: CASRGGGSYEQYF. The CDR3 DNA sequence: TGTGCCAGCAGGGGGGGAGGGTCCTACGAGCAGTACTTC.

This clonotype was seen only a few times. The CDR3 reads CASTTSADYGYTF. The DNA for the CDR3 is TGTGCCAGCACCACCTCAGCGGACTATGGCTACACCTTC. This chain uses TRBV6-6 with TRBJ1-2; D is undetermined. The germline gives CDR1 MNHNY, CDR2 SVGAGI (reference sequence). The CDR3 spans 13 residues. Trimming cost V 7 bases and J 3 bases, with 12 bases left between them.

This clonotype came up many times. V and J are TRBV27 and TRBJ2-1; D is perhaps TRBD2 (6 bases). Germline CDR1 is MNHEY and CDR2 is SMNVEV (reference sequence). The CDR3 covers 16 residues. Between the trimmed V and J ends, which lost 5 bases and 4 bases, there was a span of 18 bases. The CDR3 loop is CASSPLAGYLYNEQFF. CDR3 sequence (DNA): TGTGCCAGCAGTCCCCTCGCGGGATACCTATACAATGAGCAGTTCTTC.

The chain employs TRBV24-1 and TRBJ2-1; either TRBD1 or TRBD2 may fit D (5 bases each). Trimming stripped 9 bases from V and 4 bases from J, with 21 bases between. The CDR3 consists of 16 residues. CDR1 KGHDR and CDR2 SFDVKD come from the germline V gene. The CDR3 DNA is TGTGCCACCCAACCCCACCGGGGTGAGGGGTACAATGAGCAGTTCTTC. This sequence encodes CATQPHRGEGYNEQFF.

This clonotype turned up a few times. The chain combines TRBV7-3 with TRBJ1-1; D unresolved. Germline V gene lookup returns CDR1 SGHTA and CDR2 FQGTGA. V was clipped by 5 bases and J by 1 base, with 14 bases between them. This CDR3 is built from 15 residues. The CDR3 region is CASSPPSQSNTEAFF. The CDR3 nucleotides read TGTGCCAGCAGCCCCCCCTCACAGTCGAACACTGAAGCTTTCTTT.

The chain carries TRBV5-8 and TRBJ2-3; a weak D match, TRBD1 (6 bases). The CDR3 runs 13 residues. Trimming cost V 2 bases and J 8 bases, with 12 bases left between them. Germline CDR1 is SGHTS and CDR2 is YDEGEE. The CDR3 DNA reads as TGTGCCAGCAGCTTAGAAAGGGGGAGTACGCAGTATTTT. Translating gives CASSLERGSTQYF.

This chain connects TRBV12-3 or TRBV12-4 to TRBJ1-1; D is unclear. This CDR3 is built from 14 residues. Trimming removed 2 bases from V and 2 bases from J, with 9 bases in between. As DNA, the CDR3 is TGTGCCAGCAGTTTATTGGAGGGAAACACTGAAGCTTTCTTT. It yields the protein CASSLLEGNTEAFF.

This chain joins TRBV9 and TRBJ1-3, with D perhaps matching TRBD1 (6 bases). The V gene lost 4 bases and the J gene lost 4 bases, with 15 bases spanning the gap. Germline V gives CDR1 SGDLS, CDR2 YYNGEE. The CDR3 loop spans 15 amino acids. CDR3 sequence: CASSILGGPGNTIYF. The CDR3, as DNA: TGTGCCAGCAGCATCCTGGGGGGGCCGGGAAACACCATATATTTT.

This clonotype was seen a handful of times. The V call is TRBV7-6, the J call TRBJ2-1, with 11 bases aligning to TRBD2. Germline CDR1 reads SGHVS; CDR2 reads FNYEAQ. J was trimmed by 7 bases and V by 5 bases; bases with no gene match: 7. The CDR3 is 15 residues long. The CDR3 loop reads CASSLLAGATNEQFF. The DNA for the CDR3 is TGTGCCAGCAGCCTACTAGCGGGAGCCACAAATGAGCAGTTCTTC.

The rearrangement joins TRBV29-1 to TRBJ1-1, with TRBD1 as a possible D gene (5 bases). CDR3 length: 12 residues. The germline CDR1 and CDR2 sequences are SQVTM and ANQGSEA. With 3 bases removed from V and 7 bases from J, the gap between germline ends came to 12 bases. In DNA, the CDR3 is TGCAGCGTTGATCAGGGCGCGATTGAAGCTTTCTTT. This codes for CSVDQGAIEAFF.

The genes are TRBV28 and TRBJ1-5; 11 bases map to TRBD1. This CDR3 has 18 residues. Germline CDR1 is MDHEN and CDR2 is SYDVKM. The V and J ends lost 4 bases and 6 bases, in that order; junction bases with no gene match: 14. CDR3 region: CASSSTGTGGFRVQPQHF. Here the CDR3 DNA reads TGTGCCAGCAGTTCGACCGGGACAGGGGGTTTCAGAGTTCAGCCCCAGCATTTT. Supplemented by reference TRBV28 and TRBJ1-5, the full variable domain reads DVKVTQSSRYLVKRTGEKVFLECVQDMDHENMFWYRQDPGLGLRLIYFSYDVKMKEKGDIPEGYSVSREKKERFSLILESASTNQTSMYLCASSSTGTGGFRVQPQHFGDGTRLSIL.